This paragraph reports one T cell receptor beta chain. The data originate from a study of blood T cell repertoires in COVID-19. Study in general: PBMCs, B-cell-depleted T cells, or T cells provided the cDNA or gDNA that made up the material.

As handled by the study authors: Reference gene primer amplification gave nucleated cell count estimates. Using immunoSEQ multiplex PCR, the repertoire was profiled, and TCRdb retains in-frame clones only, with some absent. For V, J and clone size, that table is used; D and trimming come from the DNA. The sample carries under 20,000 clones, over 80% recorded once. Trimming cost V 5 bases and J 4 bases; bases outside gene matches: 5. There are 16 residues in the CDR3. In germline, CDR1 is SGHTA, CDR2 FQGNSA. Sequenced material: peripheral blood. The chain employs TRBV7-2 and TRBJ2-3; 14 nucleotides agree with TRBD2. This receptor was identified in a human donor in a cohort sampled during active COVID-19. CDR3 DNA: TGTGCCAGCAGCGTCCGACTAGCGGGGGGGTCAGATACGCAGTATTTT. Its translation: CASSVRLAGGSDTQYF.